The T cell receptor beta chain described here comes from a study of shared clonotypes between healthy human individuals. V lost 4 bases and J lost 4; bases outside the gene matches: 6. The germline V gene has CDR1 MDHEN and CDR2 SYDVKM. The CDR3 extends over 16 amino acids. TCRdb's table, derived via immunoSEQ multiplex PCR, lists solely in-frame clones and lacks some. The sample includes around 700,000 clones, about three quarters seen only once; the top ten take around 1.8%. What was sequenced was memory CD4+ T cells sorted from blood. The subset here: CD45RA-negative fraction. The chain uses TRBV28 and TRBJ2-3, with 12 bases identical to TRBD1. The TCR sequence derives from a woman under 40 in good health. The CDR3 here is CASSSSGTGGADTQYF. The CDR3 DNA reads TGTGCCAGCAGTTCTTCCGGGACAGGGGGCGCAGATACGCAGTATTTT.